Following are 11 T cell receptor beta chains from one sample sequenced in a study of pediatric ulcerative colitis. Generated by immunoSEQ multiplex PCR, the TCRdb table keeps only in-frame clones and is missing some. The data contain under 70,000 clones, approximately 87% of them seen just once; the ten biggest clones take up over 1.3%. Material: blood. These receptors came from a boy younger than 18 who was a control in a study of pediatric ulcerative colitis.

This clone was seen more than once but under ten times. The chain couples TRBV5-1 to TRBJ2-2, with 8 bases fitting TRBD2. CDR3 size: 14 residues. Germline V gene sequence: CDR1 SGHRS, CDR2 YFSETQ. Trimming cost V 3 bases and J 7 bases; bases outside gene matches: 5. The chain's CDR3 is CASSSGLVNGELFF. As DNA, the CDR3 is TGCGCCAGCAGCTCGGGACTAGTGAACGGGGAGCTGTTTTTT.

The chain combines TRBV10-2 with TRBJ2-1; 14 nucleotides agree with TRBD2. The germline gives CDR1 WSHSY, CDR2 SAAADI. With V trimmed by 4 bases and J by 2 bases, 13 bases remained unmatched. This CDR3 is built from 20 residues. The chain's CDR3 is CASSGTKGWTSGGTYNEQFF. The CDR3 DNA reads TGCGCCAGCAGTGGGACTAAGGGATGGACTAGCGGGGGGACCTACAATGAGCAGTTCTTC.

The chain employs TRBV27 and TRBJ1-6; 7 positions match TRBD1. The CDR3 extends over 15 amino acids. The germline V gene has CDR1 MNHEY and CDR2 SMNVEV (reference sequence). V was pared by 0 bases and J by 11 bases, with 7 bases of the junction left unmatched. The DNA for the CDR3 is TGTGCCAGCAGTTTATCTCGACAGGGAGATACACCCCTCCACTTT. As protein: CASSLSRQGDTPLHF.

This clone was observed once. The rearrangement links TRBV19 to TRBJ2-2; no reliable D call. Germline V gene lookup returns CDR1 LNHDA and CDR2 SQIVND (reference sequence). V was pared by 4 bases and J by 5 bases, with 11 bases between. This CDR3 spans 14 amino acids. The CDR3 is CASSTPIRTGELFF. The DNA for the CDR3 is TGTGCCAGTAGTACCCCCATCCGGACCGGGGAGCTGTTTTTT.

The chain combines TRBV30 with TRBJ2-3; D tentatively reads TRBD1 or TRBD2 (5 bases each). The germline gives CDR1 GTSNPN, CDR2 SVGIG (reference sequence). CDR3 length equals 13 residues. With 0 bases removed from V and 1 base from J, the gap between germline ends came to 5 bases. CDR3 loop: CAWSVGGTDTQYF. CDR3 nucleotides: TGTGCCTGGAGTGTGGGGGGCACAGATACGCAGTATTTT.

In the case of this clone: A junction boundary mismatches the germline segment, possibly from a read error. CDR3 in DNA: TGTGCCGGGACAGGGGCCTACAATTCACCCCTCCACTTT. It yields the protein CAGTGAYNSPLHF. The chain carries TRBV30 and TRBJ1-6, with 10 bases identical to TRBD1. The CDR3 has 13 amino acids. The V gene's germline CDR1 is GTSNPN and CDR2 SVGIG (reference sequence).

This rearrangement joins TRBV27 to TRBJ1-2, with 7 bases identical to TRBD1. The germline gives CDR1 MNHEY, CDR2 SMNVEV (reference sequence). The CDR3 is 16 amino acids. Trimming at V came to 0 bases and at J to 2 bases, leaving 6 bases not matched to a gene. The CDR3 nucleotides read TGTGCCAGCAGTTTATCTCGTGGACAGGACAACTATGGCTACACCTTC. Its translation: CASSLSRGQDNYGYTF.

The chain links TRBV11-2 to TRBJ1-5; D unclear. The length of the CDR3 is 15 residues. V was cut by 10 bases and J by 4 bases, with 20 bases left in between. Per germline, CDR1 SGHAT and CDR2 FQNNGV. The CDR3 bases are TGTGCCACAGCGGAGCAAAAAGAGGGAAATCAGCCCCAGCATTTT. Its protein is CATAEQKEGNQPQHF.

The V gene is TRBV2, the J gene TRBJ2-5; perhaps TRBD1 as D (6 bases). The V and J ends lost 6 bases and 2 bases respectively, with 13 bases between them. CDR1 SNHLY and CDR2 FYNNEI come from the germline V gene. This CDR3 contains 14 residues. For the CDR3, the DNA is TGTGCCAGCAGCGAAAGACAGGAACAAGAGACCCAGTACTTC. It encodes CASSERQEQETQYF.

This clone appeared a few times. This rearrangement joins TRBV6-5 to TRBJ1-5; 9 nucleotides match TRBD1. Germline CDR1 reads MNHEY; CDR2 reads SVGAGI. There are 13 residues in the CDR3. Germline trimming cut 5 bases from V and 6 bases from J; bases unmatched to any gene: 2. CDR3 sequence (DNA): TGTGCCAGCAGTGGGACAGGGCCTCAGCCCCAGCATTTT. This codes for CASSGTGPQPQHF.

The genes are TRBV18 and TRBJ1-2; tentatively, D is TRBD1 (5 bases). The germline V gene encodes CDR1 KGHSH and CDR2 LQKENI. Trimming removed 4 bases at V and 4 bases at J, with 16 bases between. CDR3 length: 15 amino acids. The CDR3 sequence is CASSLGTVAFYGYTF. The CDR3 bases are TGTGCCAGCTCACTCGGGACCGTAGCCTTCTATGGCTACACCTTC.